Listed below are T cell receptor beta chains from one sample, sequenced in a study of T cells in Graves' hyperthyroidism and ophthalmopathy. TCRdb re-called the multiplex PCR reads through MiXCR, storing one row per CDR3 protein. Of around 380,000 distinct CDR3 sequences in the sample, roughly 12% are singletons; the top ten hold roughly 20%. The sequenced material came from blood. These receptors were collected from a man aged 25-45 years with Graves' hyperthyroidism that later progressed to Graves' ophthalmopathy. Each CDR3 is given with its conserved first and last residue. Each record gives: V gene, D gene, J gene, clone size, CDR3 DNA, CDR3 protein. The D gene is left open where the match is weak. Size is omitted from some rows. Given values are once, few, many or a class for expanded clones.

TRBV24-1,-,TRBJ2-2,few,TGTGCCACCAGTGAACCCACAGGGAACACCGGGGAGCTGTTTTTT,CATSEPTGNTGELFF
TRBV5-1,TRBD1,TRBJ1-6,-,TGCGCCAGCAGCTTGGGCCCGACGGGACAGGGGAGGTCACCCCTCCACTTT,CASSLGPTGQGRSPLHF
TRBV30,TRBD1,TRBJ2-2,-,TGTGCCTGGGACCCGGGACAGACAACCGGGGAGCTGTTTTTT,CAWDPGQTTGELFF
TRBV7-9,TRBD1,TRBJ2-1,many,TGTGCCAGCAGCCCACGGACAGGACAATTGGGTTTGAATGAGCAGTTCTTC,CASSPRTGQLGLNEQFF
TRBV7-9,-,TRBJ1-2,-,TGTGCCAGCAGCTTAACGGGGTCGAGCTATGGCTACACCTTC,CASSLTGSSYGYTF
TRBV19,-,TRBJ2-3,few,TGTGCCAGTAGTACCCGGCGGGGACAGCACACAGATACGCAGTATTTT,CASSTRRGQHTDTQYF
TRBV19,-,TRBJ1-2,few,TGTGCCAGTAGTATCACCTCTAACTATGGCTACACCTTC,CASSITSNYGYTF
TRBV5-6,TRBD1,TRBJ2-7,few,TGTGCCACGACAGGGGCCAACTCCTACGAGCAGTACTTC,CATTGANSYEQYF
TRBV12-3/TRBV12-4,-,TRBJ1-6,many,TGTGCCAGCAGTCAGACAGATCATAATTCACCCCTCCACTTT,CASSQTDHNSPLHF
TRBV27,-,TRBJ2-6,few,TGTGCCAGCAGCCGGCTCCCGGGCACTGGGGCCAACGTCCTGACTTTC,CASSRLPGTGANVLTF
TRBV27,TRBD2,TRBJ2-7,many,TGTGCCAGCACGCGGGGGAGCGGGGACTACGAGCAGTACTTC,CASTRGSGDYEQYF
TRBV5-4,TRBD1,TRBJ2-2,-,TGTGCCAGCAGTAAGACAGGGGACACCGGGGAGCTGTTTTTT,CASSKTGDTGELFF
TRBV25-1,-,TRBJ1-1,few,TGTGCCAGCAGTGAAGGTTACTCGGGATTCGAAGAAGCTTTCTTT,CASSEGYSGFEEAFF
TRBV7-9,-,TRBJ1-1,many,TGTGCCAGCGTCTCCAGTGGGGATAGGGCTTTCTTT,CASVSSGDRAFF
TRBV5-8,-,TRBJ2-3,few,TGTGCCAGCAGCTTGAAGGCAGATACGCAGTATTTT,CASSLKADTQYF
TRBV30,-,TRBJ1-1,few,TGTGCCTGGACGACAGGAGCTTACACTGAAGCTTTCTTT,CAWTTGAYTEAFF
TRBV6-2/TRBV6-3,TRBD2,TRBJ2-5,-,TGTGCCAGCAGACCGAATCTACTAGCGGGGGGGCCGGAAGAGACCCAGTACTTC,CASRPNLLAGGPEETQYF
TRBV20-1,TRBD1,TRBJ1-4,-,TGCAGTGCTAGAGGGGACAGCCGCAATGAAAAACTGTTTTTT,CSARGDSRNEKLFF
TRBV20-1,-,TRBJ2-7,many,TGCAGTGCTAGAGATCTCAGGGGCGCCCCCTACGAGCAGTACTTC,CSARDLRGAPYEQYF
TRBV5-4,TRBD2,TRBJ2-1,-,TGTGCCAGCAGCTTTAAGCGGGGGGACAATGAGCAGTTCTTC,CASSFKRGDNEQFF
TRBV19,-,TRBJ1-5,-,TGTGCCAGTAGTGCGGGACGGAAATATAGCAATCAGCCCCAGCATTTT,CASSAGRKYSNQPQHF
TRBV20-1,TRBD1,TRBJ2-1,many,TGCAGTGCTAGACCCATGGACAGGGGGGGCCAGGAGCAGTTCTTC,CSARPMDRGGQEQFF
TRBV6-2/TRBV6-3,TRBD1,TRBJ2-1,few,TGTGCCAGCAGTACCATCGACAGGGCCGTATTATACAATGAGCAGTTCTTC,CASSTIDRAVLYNEQFF
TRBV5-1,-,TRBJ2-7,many,TGCGCCAGCAGCTTGGTTCAGGCTGGCTACGAGCAGTACTTC,CASSLVQAGYEQYF
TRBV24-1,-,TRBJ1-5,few,TGTGCCACCAGTGATTCCCAGAGGACCCCGTCCCAGCATTTT,CATSDSQRTPSQHF
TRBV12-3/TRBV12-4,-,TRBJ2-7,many,TGTGCCAGCAGTTGGGGTGTGTACGAGCAGTACTTC,CASSWGVYEQYF
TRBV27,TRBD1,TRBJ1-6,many,TGTGCCAGCAGTTCCCGACGGACAGGGTCTTACCTCTCCTATAATTCACCCCTCCACTTT,CASSSRRTGSYLSYNSPLHF
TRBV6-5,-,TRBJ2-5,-,TGTGCCAGCAGTTCCAACCGACCGGGGCTTAATCAAGAGACCCAGTACTTC,CASSSNRPGLNQETQYF
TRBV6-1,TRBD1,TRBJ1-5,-,TGTGCCAGCAGCAGACAGGGGGCACAGGGTCAGCCCCAGCATTTT,CASSRQGAQGQPQHF
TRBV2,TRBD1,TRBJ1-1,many,TGTGCCAGCAGTCTCCGCCGGACAGGGGGGACTGAAGCTTTCTTT,CASSLRRTGGTEAFF
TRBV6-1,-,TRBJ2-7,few,TGTGCCAGCAACGAGCTCCGGGAGCAGTACTTC,CASNELREQYF
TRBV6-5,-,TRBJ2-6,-,TGTGCCAGCAGTTACTCGACACGGCACTCTGGGGCCAACGTCCTGACTTTC,CASSYSTRHSGANVLTF
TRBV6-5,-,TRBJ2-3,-,TGTGCCAGCAGTTACTCGAGGGGGGGCACAGATACGCAGTATTTT,CASSYSRGGTDTQYF
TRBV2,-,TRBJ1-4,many,TGTGCCAGCAGGCGGGGGACGTCGGAAAAACTGTTTTTT,CASRRGTSEKLFF
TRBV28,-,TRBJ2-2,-,TGTGCCTGCAGAATTCTAGACCTCACCGGGGAGCTGTTTTTT,CACRILDLTGELFF
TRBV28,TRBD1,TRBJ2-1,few,TGTGCCAGTTTGTCCCGGGACAGGGTCTACAATGAGCAGTTCTTC,CASLSRDRVYNEQFF
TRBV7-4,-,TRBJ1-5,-,TGTGCCAGCAGCTTGGGGGTTGGAGGACAGAATAGCAATCAGCCCCAGCATTTT,CASSLGVGGQNSNQPQHF
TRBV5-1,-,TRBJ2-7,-,TGCGCCAGCAGCTCACCCGAGGAGCGGACCTACGAGCAGTACTTC,CASSSPEERTYEQYF
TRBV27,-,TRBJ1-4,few,TGTGCCAGCAGTTTATCGTTGGACTACAGAGGAGAAAAACTGTTTTTT,CASSLSLDYRGEKLFF
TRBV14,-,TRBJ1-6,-,TGTGCCAGCAGCACAAGAACCGGGGTTGGTAATTCACCCCTCCACTTT,CASSTRTGVGNSPLHF
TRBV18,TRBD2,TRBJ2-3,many,TGTGCCAGCTCACCGAGGGACCTGCGGGGGACTAGCACAGATACGCAGTATTTT,CASSPRDLRGTSTDTQYF
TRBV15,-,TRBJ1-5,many,TGTGCCACCAGCAGAGATTGGTACAGGGTCGGGTATAGCAATCAGCCCCAGCATTTT,CATSRDWYRVGYSNQPQHF
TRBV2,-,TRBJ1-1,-,TGTGCCAGCAGTGAAAAGGGTAGAGCTTTCTTT,CASSEKGRAFF
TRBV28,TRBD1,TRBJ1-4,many,TGTGCCAGCAGCAAGGGACAGGGTCGGACTAATGAAAAACTGTTTTTT,CASSKGQGRTNEKLFF
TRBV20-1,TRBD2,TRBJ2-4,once,TGCAGTGCGCCCACGAGGGGGCTAGCGGGGGGTAACATTCAGTACTTC,CSAPTRGLAGGNIQYF
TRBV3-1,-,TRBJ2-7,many,TGTGCCAGCAGCGGCCGCGGGTTAACCTACGAGCAGTACTTC,CASSGRGLTYEQYF
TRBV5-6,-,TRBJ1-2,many,TGTGCCAGCAGCTTGGGAGACACAAGTTATGGCTACACCTTC,CASSLGDTSYGYTF
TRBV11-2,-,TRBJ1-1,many,TGTGCCAGCAGCTTATCAGGAATCCCTGAAGCTTTCTTT,CASSLSGIPEAFF
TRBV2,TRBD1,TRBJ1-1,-,TGTGCCAGCCATGACAGGGGGCTAGATCTTGAAGCTTTCTTT,CASHDRGLDLEAFF
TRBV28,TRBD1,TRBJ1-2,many,TGTGCCAGCAGGGGGACAGGTCTTAACTATGGCTACACCTTC,CASRGTGLNYGYTF
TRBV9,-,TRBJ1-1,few,TGTGCCAGCAGCGGCCGGGACACCGCTGAAGCTTTCTTT,CASSGRDTAEAFF
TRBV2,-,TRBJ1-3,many,TGTGCCAGCAGTGGGACAGTCTCTGGAAACACCATATATTTT,CASSGTVSGNTIYF
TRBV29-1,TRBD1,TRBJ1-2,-,TGCAGCGTTGAAGAACGGACAGGGGGCGCTTTCTATGGCTACACCTTC,CSVEERTGGAFYGYTF